These 13 T cell receptor beta chains were sequenced from one sample in a study of T cells expressing NK-cell markers. TCRdb re-analyzed the 5' RACE reads; it lists each CDR3 protein once, without DNA. This sample's table reports 200,000 to 300,000 distinct CDR3 sequences. Sample: blood T cells: a sorted CD56 or NKG2C T cell subset, CD4+ or CD8+ T cells, or bulk PBMC T cells (not recorded which). The receptors stem from a woman between 18 and 70 years old in good health.

The CDR3: CSAYSGSSYNEQFF. This chain connects TRBV20-1 to TRBJ2-1; TCRdb selects TRBD2, and the lack of DNA leaves this call unchecked. Germline V CDR1 and CDR2: DFQATT, SNEGSKA (reference sequence). The CDR3 covers 14 residues.

This chain connects TRBV5-5 to TRBJ2-1; TCRdb gives TRBD1 as the D gene, but with no DNA this cannot be confirmed. The CDR3 is made up of 14 amino acids. Looked up from germline, CDR1 is SGHKS and CDR2 is YYEKEE (reference sequence). The CDR3 protein is CASSFGGASNEQFF. Drawing the rest from reference TRBV5-5 and TRBJ2-1, the complete variable domain is DAGVTQSPTHLIKTRGQQVTLRCSPISGHKSVSWYQQVLGQGPQFIFQYYEKEERGRGNFPDRFSARQFPNYSSELNVNALLLGDSALYLCASSFGGASNEQFFGPGTRLTVL.

The chain recombines TRBV3-1 with TRBJ2-5. The germline gives CDR1 LGHDT, CDR2 YNNKEL (reference sequence). The length of the CDR3 is 13 residues. The CDR3 loop reads CASSHTKTETQYF.

The genes are TRBV27 and TRBJ2-3. The CDR3 has 13 residues. The germline gives CDR1 MNHEY, CDR2 SMNVEV (reference sequence). This CDR3 reads CATYLLATNTQYF.

V gene TRBV12-3 or TRBV12-4 combines with J gene TRBJ2-2; without DNA, the TCRdb call of TRBD1 cannot be checked. The CDR3 loop spans 17 amino acids. The CDR3 reads CASSFPTGTTNTGELFF.

The chain carries TRBV28 and TRBJ2-1; TCRdb outputs TRBD2, but without DNA this stays unchecked. The CDR3 contains 17 residues. Per the germline V gene, CDR1 is MDHEN and CDR2 is SYDVKM. The CDR3 protein is CASRSRGFSGSGNEQFF.

The genes are TRBV7-2 and TRBJ2-2; the TCRdb D gene call, TRBD1, has no DNA to confirm it. Germline CDR1 and CDR2: SGHTA and FQGNSA. CDR3 length: 16 amino acids. CDR3: CASSPDRGIVAGELFF.

The rearrangement joins TRBV4-3 to TRBJ2-3; there is no DNA to check the TCRdb D call of TRBD1. Looked up from germline, CDR1 is LGHNA and CDR2 is YSLEER. The CDR3 length is 15 residues. CDR3 loop: CASSQSGLSTDTQYF.

This sequence joins TRBV29-1 and TRBJ2-1; TCRdb designates TRBD2, a call that cannot be tested without DNA. The CDR3 length is 11 residues. CDR1 SQVTM and CDR2 ANQGSEA come from the germline V gene. The CDR3 loop is CSVESGGAWVF.

The J gene is TRBJ1-4, the V gene TRBV4-1; the TCRdb D gene call, TRBD1, has no DNA to confirm it. This CDR3 has 15 residues. Germline CDR1 MGHRA, CDR2 YSYEKL. This CDR3 is CASSQVQGPSEKLFF.

The chain couples TRBV20-1 to TRBJ2-1. This CDR3 has 14 residues. Germline-derived CDR1 and CDR2 are DFQATT and SNEGSKA (reference sequence). CDR3 residues: CSARDPAAYNEQFF.

This chain links TRBV27 with TRBJ1-1; TCRdb proposes TRBD1, but this gene call is untestable without DNA. The germline V gene encodes CDR1 MNHEY and CDR2 SMNVEV (reference sequence). CDR3 length: 14 residues. The CDR3 region is CASSSFGGNTEAFF.

The V gene is TRBV6-6, the J gene TRBJ2-7. The germline V gene encodes CDR1 MNHNY and CDR2 SVGAGI (reference sequence). The CDR3 is made up of 13 amino acids. The CDR3 reads CASSYEISYEQYF.